Listed here is a single T cell receptor beta chain. Antigen unknown. The data are from a study of OX40 agonist ivuxolimab in advanced cancers. Findings and caveats of the study: CD8+ T cells averaged more expanded clones than CD4+.

Method: immunoSEQ multiplex PCR; TCRdb's copy keeps in-frame clones and lacks some. Among roughly 30,000 clones listed, 75% to 90% were seen once. Autoimmune disease history or systemic immunosuppression led to patient exclusion. Sequenced here: CD4+ or CD8+ T cells sorted from blood, sampled in a trial of the OX40 agonist ivuxolimab. This TCR derives from an adult with an advanced solid tumor such as melanoma, head and neck, liver or kidney cancer.

The DNA of the CDR3 is TGTGCCAGCAGCCTCTATCCCAGGTTCGAGCAGTACTTC. Protein product: CASSLYPRFEQYF. The chain uses TRBV6-5 and TRBJ2-7; D ambiguous. CDR1 is MNHEY, CDR2 SVGAGI, per germline. The CDR3 sequence is 13 residues long. Trimming removed 6 bases from V and 6 bases from J, with 15 bases in between.